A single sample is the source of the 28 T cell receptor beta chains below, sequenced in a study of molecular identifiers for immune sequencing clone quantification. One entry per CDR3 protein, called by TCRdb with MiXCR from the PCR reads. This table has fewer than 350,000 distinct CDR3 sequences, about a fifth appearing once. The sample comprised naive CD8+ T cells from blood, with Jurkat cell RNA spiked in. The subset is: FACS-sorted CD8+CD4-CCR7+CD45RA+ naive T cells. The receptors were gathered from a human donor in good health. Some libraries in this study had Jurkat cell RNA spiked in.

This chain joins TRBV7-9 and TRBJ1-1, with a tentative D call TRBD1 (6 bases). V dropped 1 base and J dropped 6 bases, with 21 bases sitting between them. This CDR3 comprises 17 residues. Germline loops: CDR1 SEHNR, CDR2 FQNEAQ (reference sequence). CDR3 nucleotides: TGTGCCAGCAGCTTAGGCCCAGGGGAGCGCGCTGGTGCTGAAGCTTTCTTT. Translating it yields CASSLGPGERAGAEAFF.

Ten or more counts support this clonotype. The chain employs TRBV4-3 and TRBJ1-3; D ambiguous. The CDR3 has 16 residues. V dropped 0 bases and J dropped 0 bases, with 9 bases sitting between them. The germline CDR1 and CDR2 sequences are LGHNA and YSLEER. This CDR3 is CASSQDRVRSGNTIYF. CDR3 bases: TGCGCCAGCAGCCAAGATCGAGTCCGCTCTGGAAACACCATATATTTT.

The CDR3 region has the DNA TGTGCCAGCAGTTTAACAGAGAGCACTGAAGCTTTCTTT. Encoded protein: CASSLTESTEAFF. The genes are TRBV27 and TRBJ1-1; D is unresolved. The CDR3 has 13 amino acids. CDR1 MNHEY and CDR2 SMNVEV come from the germline V gene (reference sequence). Trimming took 2 bases from V and 4 from J, leaving 8 bases between them.

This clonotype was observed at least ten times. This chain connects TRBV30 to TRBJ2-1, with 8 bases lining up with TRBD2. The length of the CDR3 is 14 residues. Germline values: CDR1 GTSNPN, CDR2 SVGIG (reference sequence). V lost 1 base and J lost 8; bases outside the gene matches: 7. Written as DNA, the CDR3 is TGTGCCTGGAGTGGTAGCGGGATTACTGATGAGCAGTTCTTC. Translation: CAWSGSGITDEQFF. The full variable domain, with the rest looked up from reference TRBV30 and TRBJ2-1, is SQTIHQWPATLVQPVGSPLSLECTVEGTSNPNLYWYRQAAGRGLQLLFYSVGIGQISSEVPQNLSASRPQDRQFILSSKKLLLSDSGFYLCAWSGSGITDEQFFGPGTRLTVL.

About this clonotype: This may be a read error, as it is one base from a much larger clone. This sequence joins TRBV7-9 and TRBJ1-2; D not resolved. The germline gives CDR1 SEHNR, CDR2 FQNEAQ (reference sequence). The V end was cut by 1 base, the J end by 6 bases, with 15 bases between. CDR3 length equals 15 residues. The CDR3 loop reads CASSLGSATNHGYTF. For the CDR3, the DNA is TGTGCCAGCAGCTTAGGTTCAGCGACGAACCATGGCTACACCTTC.

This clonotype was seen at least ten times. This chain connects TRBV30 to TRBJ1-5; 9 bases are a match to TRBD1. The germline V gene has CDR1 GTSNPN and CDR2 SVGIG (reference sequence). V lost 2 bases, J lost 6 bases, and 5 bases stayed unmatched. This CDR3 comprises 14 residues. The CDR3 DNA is TGTGCCTGGAGTCGGGACAGGGTTCGTCAGCCCCAGCATTTT. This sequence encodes CAWSRDRVRQPQHF.

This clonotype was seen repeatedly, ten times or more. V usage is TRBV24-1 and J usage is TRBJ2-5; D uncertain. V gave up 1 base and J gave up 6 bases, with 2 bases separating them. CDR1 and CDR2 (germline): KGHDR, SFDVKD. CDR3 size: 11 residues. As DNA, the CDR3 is TGTGCCACCAGTGATTTAAAGACCCAGTACTTC. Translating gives CATSDLKTQYF.

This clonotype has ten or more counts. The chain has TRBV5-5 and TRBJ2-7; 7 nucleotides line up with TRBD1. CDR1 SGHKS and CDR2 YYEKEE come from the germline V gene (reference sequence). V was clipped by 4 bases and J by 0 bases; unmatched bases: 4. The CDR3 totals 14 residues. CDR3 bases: TGTGCCAGCAGCGCGGACAGGAGCTCCTACGAGCAGTACTTC. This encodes CASSADRSSYEQYF.

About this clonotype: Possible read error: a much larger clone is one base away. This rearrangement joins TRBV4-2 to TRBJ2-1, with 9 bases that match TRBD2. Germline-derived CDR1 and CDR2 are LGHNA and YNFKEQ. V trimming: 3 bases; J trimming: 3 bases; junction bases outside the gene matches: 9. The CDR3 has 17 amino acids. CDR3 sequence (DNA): TGTGCCAGCAGCCACGACTTAGCGGGAGCAGTCTACAATGAGCAGTTCTTC. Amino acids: CASSHDLAGAVYNEQFF.

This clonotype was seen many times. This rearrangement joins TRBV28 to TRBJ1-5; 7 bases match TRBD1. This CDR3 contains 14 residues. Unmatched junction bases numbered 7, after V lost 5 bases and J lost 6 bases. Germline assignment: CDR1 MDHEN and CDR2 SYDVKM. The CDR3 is CASSLTRGSQPQHF. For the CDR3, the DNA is TGTGCCAGCAGTCTGACCAGGGGGAGTCAGCCCCAGCATTTT.

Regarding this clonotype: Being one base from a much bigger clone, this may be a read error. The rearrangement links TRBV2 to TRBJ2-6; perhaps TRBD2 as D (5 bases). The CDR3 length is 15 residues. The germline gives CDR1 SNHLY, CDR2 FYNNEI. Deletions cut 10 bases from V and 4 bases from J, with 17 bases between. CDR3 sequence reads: CANGSSPLGANVLTF. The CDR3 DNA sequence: TGTGCCAATGGGAGCTCCCCCTTGGGGGCCAACGTCCTGACTTTC.

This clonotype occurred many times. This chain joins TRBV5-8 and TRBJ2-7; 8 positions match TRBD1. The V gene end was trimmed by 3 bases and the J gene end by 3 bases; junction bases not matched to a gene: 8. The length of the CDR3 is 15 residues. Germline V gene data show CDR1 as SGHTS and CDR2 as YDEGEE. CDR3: CASSYGRDRYYEQYF. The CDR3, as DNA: TGTGCCAGCAGCTATGGAAGGGACAGGTACTACGAGCAGTACTTC.

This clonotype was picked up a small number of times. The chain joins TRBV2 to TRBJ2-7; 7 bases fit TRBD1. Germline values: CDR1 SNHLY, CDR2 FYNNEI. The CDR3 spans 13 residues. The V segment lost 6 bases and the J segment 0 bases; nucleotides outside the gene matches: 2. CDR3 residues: CASRGQSSYEQYF. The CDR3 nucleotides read TGTGCCAGCAGGGGACAGTCCTCCTACGAGCAGTACTTC. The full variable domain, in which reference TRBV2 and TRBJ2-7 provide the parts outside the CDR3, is EPEVTQTPSHQVTQMGQEVILRCVPISNHLYFYWYRQILGQKVEFLVSFYNNEISEKSEIFDDQFSVERPDGSNFTLKIRSTKLEDSAMYFCASRGQSSYEQYFGPGTRLTVT.

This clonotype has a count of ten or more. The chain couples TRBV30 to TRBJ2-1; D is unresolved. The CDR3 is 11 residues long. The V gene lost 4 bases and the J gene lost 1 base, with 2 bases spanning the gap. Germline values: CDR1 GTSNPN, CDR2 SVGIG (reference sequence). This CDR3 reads CAWNSYNEQFF. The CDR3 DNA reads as TGTGCCTGGAATTCCTACAATGAGCAGTTCTTC.

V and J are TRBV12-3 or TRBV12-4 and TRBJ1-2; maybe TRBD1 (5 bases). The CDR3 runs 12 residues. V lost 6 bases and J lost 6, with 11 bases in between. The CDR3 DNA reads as TGTGCCAGCAGGGGGCTGGGTAATGGCTACACCTTC. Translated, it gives CASRGLGNGYTF.

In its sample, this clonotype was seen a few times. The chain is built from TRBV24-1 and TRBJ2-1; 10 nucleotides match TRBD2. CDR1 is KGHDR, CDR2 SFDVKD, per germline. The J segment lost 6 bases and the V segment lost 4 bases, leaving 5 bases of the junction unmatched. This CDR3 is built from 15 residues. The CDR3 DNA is TGTGCCACCAGTGACTCTAGCGGGAGTTTCAATGAGCAGTTCTTC. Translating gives CATSDSSGSFNEQFF.

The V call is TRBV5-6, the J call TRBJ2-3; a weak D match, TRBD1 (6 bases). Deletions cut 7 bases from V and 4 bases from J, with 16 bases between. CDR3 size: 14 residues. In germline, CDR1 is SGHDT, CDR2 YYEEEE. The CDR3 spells CASGWGQGPDTQYF. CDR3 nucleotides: TGTGCCAGCGGCTGGGGACAAGGGCCAGATACGCAGTATTTT.

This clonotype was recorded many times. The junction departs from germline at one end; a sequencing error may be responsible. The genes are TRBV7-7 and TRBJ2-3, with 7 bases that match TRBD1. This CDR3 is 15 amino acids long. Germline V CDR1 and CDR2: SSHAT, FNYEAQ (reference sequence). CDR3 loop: CASSTGTDDTDTQYF. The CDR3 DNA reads TGTGCTAGCAGTACCGGGACAGACGACACAGATACGCAGTATTTT.

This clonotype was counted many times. The CDR3: CASSSGQGTGETQYF. For the CDR3, the DNA is TGTGCCAGCAGTTCCGGACAGGGTACGGGGGAGACCCAGTACTTC. This sequence joins TRBV6-5 and TRBJ2-5; 8 bases match TRBD1. The V gene's germline CDR1 is MNHEY and CDR2 SVGAGI. The CDR3 covers 15 residues. Losses at the gene ends were 4 bases for V and 5 bases for J; bases not matched to a gene: 9.

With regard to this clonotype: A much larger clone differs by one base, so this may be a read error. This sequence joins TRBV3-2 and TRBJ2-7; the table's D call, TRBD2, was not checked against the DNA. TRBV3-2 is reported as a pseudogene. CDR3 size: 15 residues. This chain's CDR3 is CASSPRLAGEYEQYF. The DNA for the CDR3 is TGTGCCAGCAGCCCGAGACTAGCGGGAGAGTACGAGCAGTACTTC.

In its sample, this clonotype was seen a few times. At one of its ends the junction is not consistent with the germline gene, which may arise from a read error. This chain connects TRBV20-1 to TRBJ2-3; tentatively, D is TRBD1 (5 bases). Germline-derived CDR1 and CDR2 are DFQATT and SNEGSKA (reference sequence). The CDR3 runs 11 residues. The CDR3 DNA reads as TGCAGTGCTAACAGGAGAGATACGGAGTATTTT. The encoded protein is CSANRRDTEYF.

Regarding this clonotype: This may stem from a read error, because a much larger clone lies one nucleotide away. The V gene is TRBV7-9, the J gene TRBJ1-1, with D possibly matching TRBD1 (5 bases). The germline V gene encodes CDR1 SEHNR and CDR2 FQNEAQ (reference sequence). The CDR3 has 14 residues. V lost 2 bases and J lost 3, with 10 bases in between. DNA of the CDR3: TGTGCCAGCAGCTTAAGGGACGTGGACACTGAAGCTTTCTTT. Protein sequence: CASSLRDVDTEAFF. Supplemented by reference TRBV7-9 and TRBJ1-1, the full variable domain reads DTGVSQNPRHKITKRGQNVTFRCDPISEHNRLYWYRQTLGQGPEFLTYFQNEAQLEKSRLLSDRFSAERPKGSFSTLEIQRTEQGDSAMYLCASSLRDVDTEAFFGQGTRLTVV.

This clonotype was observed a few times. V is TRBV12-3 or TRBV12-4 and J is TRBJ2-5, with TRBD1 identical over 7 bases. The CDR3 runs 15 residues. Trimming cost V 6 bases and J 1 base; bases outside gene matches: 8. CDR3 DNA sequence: TGTGCCAGCAGCTTTCGACAGGGACCCCAAGAGACCCAGTACTTC. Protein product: CASSFRQGPQETQYF.

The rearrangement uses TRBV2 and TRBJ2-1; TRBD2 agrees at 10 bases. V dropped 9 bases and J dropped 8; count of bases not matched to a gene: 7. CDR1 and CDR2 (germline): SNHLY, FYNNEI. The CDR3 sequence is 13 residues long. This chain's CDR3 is CARRTSGYDEQFF. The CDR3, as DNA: TGTGCCAGAAGGACTAGCGGATACGATGAGCAGTTCTTC.

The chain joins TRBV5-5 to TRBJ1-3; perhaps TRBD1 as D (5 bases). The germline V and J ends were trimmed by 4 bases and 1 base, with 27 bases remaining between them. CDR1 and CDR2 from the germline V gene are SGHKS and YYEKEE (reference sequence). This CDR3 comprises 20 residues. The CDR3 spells CASSPIARVPGSPSGNTIYF. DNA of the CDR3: TGTGCCAGCAGCCCCATCGCTAGGGTTCCAGGGAGTCCTTCTGGAAACACCATATATTTT. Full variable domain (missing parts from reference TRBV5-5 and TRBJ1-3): DAGVTQSPTHLIKTRGQQVTLRCSPISGHKSVSWYQQVLGQGPQFIFQYYEKEERGRGNFPDRFSARQFPNYSSELNVNALLLGDSALYLCASSPIARVPGSPSGNTIYFGEGSWLTVV.

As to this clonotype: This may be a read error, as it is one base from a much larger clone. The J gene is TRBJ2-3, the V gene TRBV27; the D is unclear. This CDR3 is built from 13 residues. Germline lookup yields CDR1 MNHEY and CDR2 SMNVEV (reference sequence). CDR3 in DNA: TGTGCCAGCAGAGGGCGCGGAACAGATACGCGGTATTTT. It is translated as CASRGRGTDTRYF.

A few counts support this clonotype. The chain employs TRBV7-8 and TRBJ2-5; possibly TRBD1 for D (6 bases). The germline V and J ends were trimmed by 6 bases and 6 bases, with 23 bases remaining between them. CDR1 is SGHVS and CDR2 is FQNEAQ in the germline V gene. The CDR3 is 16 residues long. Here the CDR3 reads CASSQEPGQPVQTQYF. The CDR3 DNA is TGTGCCAGCAGTCAAGAGCCGGGACAACCAGTACAGACCCAGTACTTC.

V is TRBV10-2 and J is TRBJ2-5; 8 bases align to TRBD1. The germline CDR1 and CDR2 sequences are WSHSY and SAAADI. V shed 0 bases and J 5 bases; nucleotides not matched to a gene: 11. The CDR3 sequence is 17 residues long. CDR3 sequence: CASSESSGTGWEETQYF. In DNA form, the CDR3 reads TGCGCCAGCAGTGAGTCGAGTGGGACAGGCTGGGAGGAGACCCAGTACTTC.